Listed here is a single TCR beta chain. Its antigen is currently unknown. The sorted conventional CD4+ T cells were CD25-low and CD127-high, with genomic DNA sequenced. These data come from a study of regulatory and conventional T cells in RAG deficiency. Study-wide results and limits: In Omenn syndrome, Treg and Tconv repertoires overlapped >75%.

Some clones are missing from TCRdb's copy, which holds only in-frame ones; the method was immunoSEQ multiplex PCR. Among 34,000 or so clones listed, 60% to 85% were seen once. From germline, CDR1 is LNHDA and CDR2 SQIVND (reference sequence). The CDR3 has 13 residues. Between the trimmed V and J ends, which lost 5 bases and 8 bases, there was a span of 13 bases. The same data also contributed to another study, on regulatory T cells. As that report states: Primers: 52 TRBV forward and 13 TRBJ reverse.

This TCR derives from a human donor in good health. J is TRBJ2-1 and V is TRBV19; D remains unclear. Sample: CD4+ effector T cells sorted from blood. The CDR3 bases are TGTGCCAGTAGTCAAGGTCGGACGGATGAGCAGTTCTTC. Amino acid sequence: CASSQGRTDEQFF. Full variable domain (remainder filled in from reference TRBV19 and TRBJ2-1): DGGITQSPKYLFRKEGQNVTLSCEQNLNHDAMYWYRQDPGQGLRLIYYSQIVNDFQKGDIAEGYSVSREKKESFPLTVTSAQKNPTAFYLCASSQGRTDEQFFGPGTRLTVL.